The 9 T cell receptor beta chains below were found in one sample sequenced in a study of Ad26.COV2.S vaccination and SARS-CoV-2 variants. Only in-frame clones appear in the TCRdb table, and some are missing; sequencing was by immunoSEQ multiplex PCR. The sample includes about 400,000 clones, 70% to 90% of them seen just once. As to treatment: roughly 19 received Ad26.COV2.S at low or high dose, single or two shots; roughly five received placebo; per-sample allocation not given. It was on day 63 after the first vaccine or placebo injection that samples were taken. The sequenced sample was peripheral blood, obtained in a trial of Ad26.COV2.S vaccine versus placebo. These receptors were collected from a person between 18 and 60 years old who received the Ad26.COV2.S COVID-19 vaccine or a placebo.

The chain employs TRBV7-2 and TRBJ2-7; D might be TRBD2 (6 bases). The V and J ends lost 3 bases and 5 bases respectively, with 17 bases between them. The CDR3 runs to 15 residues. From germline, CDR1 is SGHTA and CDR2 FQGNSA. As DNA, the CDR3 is TGTGCCAGCAGCTTCGATTCGGCGGGATCTAACGAGCAGTACTTC. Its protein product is CASSFDSAGSNEQYF. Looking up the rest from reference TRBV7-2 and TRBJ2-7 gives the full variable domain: GAGVSQSPSNKVTEKGKDVELRCDPISGHTALYWYRQSLGQGLEFLIYFQGNSAPDKSGLPSDRFSAERTGGSVSTLTIQRTQQEDSAVYLCASSFDSAGSNEQYFGPGTRLTVT.

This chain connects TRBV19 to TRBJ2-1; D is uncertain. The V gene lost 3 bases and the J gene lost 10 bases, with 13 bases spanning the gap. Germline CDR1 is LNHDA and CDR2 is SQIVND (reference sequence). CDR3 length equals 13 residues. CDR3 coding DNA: TGTGCCAGTAGTATTATAGGTCGTGAGGAGCAGTTCTTC. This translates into CASSIIGREEQFF.

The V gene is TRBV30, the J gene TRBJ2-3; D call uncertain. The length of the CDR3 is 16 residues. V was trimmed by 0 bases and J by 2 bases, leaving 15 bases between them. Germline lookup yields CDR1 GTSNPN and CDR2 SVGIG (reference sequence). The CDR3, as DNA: TGTGCCTGGAGTGTAGGCCTTACACCGACCACAGATACGCAGTATTTT. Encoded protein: CAWSVGLTPTTDTQYF.

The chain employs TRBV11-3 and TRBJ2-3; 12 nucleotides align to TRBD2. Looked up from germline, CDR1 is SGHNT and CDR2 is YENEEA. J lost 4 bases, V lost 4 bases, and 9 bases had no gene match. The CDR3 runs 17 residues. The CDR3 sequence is CASSSILAGGRADTQYF. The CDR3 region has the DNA TGTGCCAGCAGCTCTATACTAGCGGGAGGAAGGGCAGATACGCAGTATTTT.

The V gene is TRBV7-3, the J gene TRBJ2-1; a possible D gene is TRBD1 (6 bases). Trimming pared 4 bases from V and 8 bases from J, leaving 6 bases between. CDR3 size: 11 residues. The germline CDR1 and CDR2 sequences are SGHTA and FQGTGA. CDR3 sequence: CASSSGDEQFF. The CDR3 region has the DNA TGTGCCAGCAGCTCAGGGGATGAGCAGTTCTTC.

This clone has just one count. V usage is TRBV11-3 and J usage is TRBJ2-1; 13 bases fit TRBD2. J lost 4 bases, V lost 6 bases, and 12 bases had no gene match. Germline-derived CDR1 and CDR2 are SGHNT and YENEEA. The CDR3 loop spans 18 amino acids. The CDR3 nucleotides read TGTGCCAGCAGGCATACCGGGACTAGCGGGAAATTTTACAATGAGCAGTTCTTC. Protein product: CASRHTGTSGKFYNEQFF.

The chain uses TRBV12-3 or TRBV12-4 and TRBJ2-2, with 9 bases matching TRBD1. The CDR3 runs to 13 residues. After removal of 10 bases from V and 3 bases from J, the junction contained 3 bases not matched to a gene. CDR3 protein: CATWTGDTGELFF. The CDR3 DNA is TGTGCCACGTGGACAGGGGACACCGGGGAGCTGTTTTTT.

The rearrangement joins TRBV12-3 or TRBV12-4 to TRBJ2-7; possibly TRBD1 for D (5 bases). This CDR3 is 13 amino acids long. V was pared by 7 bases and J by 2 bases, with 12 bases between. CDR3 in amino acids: CASTTGLTYEQYF. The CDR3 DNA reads TGTGCCAGCACTACAGGCCTCACCTACGAGCAGTACTTC.

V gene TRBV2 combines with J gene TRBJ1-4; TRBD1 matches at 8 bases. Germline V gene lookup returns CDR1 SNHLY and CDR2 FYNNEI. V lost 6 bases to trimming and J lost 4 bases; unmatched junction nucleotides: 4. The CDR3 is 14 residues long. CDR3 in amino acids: CASRSDRVNEKLFF. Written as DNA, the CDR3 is TGTGCCAGCAGATCGGACAGGGTTAATGAAAAACTGTTTTTT.